Shown below are 29 T cell receptor beta chains from a single sample sequenced in a study of PD-1 blockade in classical Hodgkin lymphoma. Every patient relapsed after autologous stem cell transplantation, and brentuximab vedotin exposure varied. Investigators isolated CD4+ T cells from thawed PBMCs through magnetic negative selection. Profiling relied on immunoSEQ multiplex PCR, and the TCRdb table lists in-frame clones only, not all of them. Of 25,000 or so clones listed, roughly 80% were seen once; the top ten hold 2% to 2.5%. Sample: CD4+ T cells from blood, taken at baseline. The receptor source for this set is a human donor with classical Hodgkin lymphoma.

This chain links TRBV6-6 with TRBJ1-5, with D unclear. CDR1 and CDR2 (germline): MNHNY, SVGAGI (reference sequence). V was shortened by 6 bases and J by 0 bases, with 12 bases between the two germline ends. The CDR3 spans 15 residues. CDR3 nucleotides: TGTGCCAGCAGAACAAGGAGCCCTAGCAATCAGCCCCAGCATTTT. Translating gives CASRTRSPSNQPQHF.

J is TRBJ2-7 and V is TRBV5-4; 7 nucleotides line up with TRBD1. The length of the CDR3 is 13 residues. V shed 3 bases, J shed 4 bases, and the junction held 4 bases outside the gene matches. From germline, CDR1 is SGHNT and CDR2 YYREEE (reference sequence). The chain's CDR3 is CASSSQQGYEQYF. Here the CDR3 DNA reads TGTGCCAGCAGCTCGCAACAGGGGTACGAGCAGTACTTC.

This clone was found once. J is TRBJ2-7 and V is TRBV7-6; TRBD2 matches at 13 bases. The ends lost 5 bases at V and 4 bases at J; junction bases unmatched: 17. The germline gives CDR1 SGHVS, CDR2 FNYEAQ. The CDR3 extends over 19 amino acids. This CDR3 reads CASSPGTSGNGLFFYEQYF. DNA of the CDR3: TGTGCCAGCAGCCCCGGGACTAGCGGGAACGGGCTTTTTTTTTACGAGCAGTACTTC.

This sequence joins TRBV29-1 and TRBJ1-2; D unresolved. Germline assignment: CDR1 SQVTM and CDR2 ANQGSEA. Trimming stripped 6 bases from V and 8 bases from J, with 16 bases between. CDR3 length: 12 residues. The CDR3 nucleotides are TGCAGCGTGGGCACGGGGTCTAGGGGCTACACCTTC. Its protein product is CSVGTGSRGYTF.

The chain is built from TRBV28 and TRBJ2-7; a weak D match, TRBD2 (6 bases). The length of the CDR3 is 14 residues. Trimming took 3 bases from V and 4 from J, leaving 13 bases between them. CDR1 is MDHEN, CDR2 SYDVKM, per germline. The CDR3: CASSLAGWVYEQYF. The CDR3 DNA sequence: TGTGCCAGCAGTTTGGCGGGGTGGGTTTACGAGCAGTACTTC. Based on the CDR3 plus reference TRBV28 and TRBJ2-7, the full variable domain is DVKVTQSSRYLVKRTGEKVFLECVQDMDHENMFWYRQDPGLGLRLIYFSYDVKMKEKGDIPEGYSVSREKKERFSLILESASTNQTSMYLCASSLAGWVYEQYFGPGTRLTVT.

The chain links TRBV5-4 to TRBJ1-6; 7 bases are shared with TRBD1. Germline V lookup: CDR1 SGHNT, CDR2 YYREEE (reference sequence). The CDR3 loop spans 17 amino acids. Trimming cost V 1 base and J 1 base; bases outside gene matches: 5. CDR3 amino acids: CASSLRGRGSYNSPLHF. The CDR3 region has the DNA TGTGCCAGCAGCTTGAGGGGCAGGGGGTCCTATAATTCACCCCTCCACTTT.

This chain connects TRBV5-4 to TRBJ2-3; perhaps TRBD2 as D (6 bases). Trimming pared 0 bases from V and 2 bases from J, leaving 13 bases between. Germline V CDR1 and CDR2: SGHNT, YYREEE (reference sequence). The CDR3 consists of 16 residues. The CDR3 nucleotides read TGTGCCAGCAGCTTGGGGGGGGTTTCTTACACAGATACGCAGTATTTT. Protein: CASSLGGVSYTDTQYF. The whole variable domain, filled in from reference TRBV5-4 and TRBJ2-3, reads ETGVTQSPTHLIKTRGQQVTLRCSSQSGHNTVSWYQQALGQGPQFIFQYYREEENGRGNFPPRFSGLQFPNYSSELNVNALELDDSALYLCASSLGGVSYTDTQYFGPGTRLTVL.

This CDR3 reads CASSLDISVTEAFF. CDR3 bases: TGTGCCAGCAGCTTGGACATCTCGGTCACTGAAGCTTTCTTT. The rearrangement uses TRBV7-9 and TRBJ1-1; a possible D gene is TRBD1 (5 bases). Trimming cost V 3 bases and J 4 bases, with 12 bases left between them. This CDR3 has 14 amino acids. Germline CDR1 SEHNR, CDR2 FQNEAQ (reference sequence).

This clone was seen just once. This chain links TRBV29-1 with TRBJ2-5; 8 bases map to TRBD1. The tail of the sequence fits TRBJ2-7 better, so the J call may be wrong. From germline, CDR1 is SQVTM and CDR2 ANQGSEA. This CDR3 is built from 12 residues. The CDR3 loop is CSVGDRGHEQYF. DNA of the CDR3: TGCAGCGTTGGAGACAGGGGCCACGAGCAGTACTTC.

The chain couples TRBV9 to TRBJ2-2; maybe TRBD1 (6 bases). CDR3 length: 15 amino acids. Per the germline V gene, CDR1 is SGDLS and CDR2 is YYNGEE. Trimming cost V 4 bases and J 6 bases, with 16 bases left between them. CDR3 loop: CASSPQDSRPGELFF. The DNA for the CDR3 is TGTGCCAGCAGCCCCCAGGACAGCCGGCCCGGGGAGCTGTTTTTT. The variable domain in full, completed from reference TRBV9 and TRBJ2-2, reads DSGVTQTPKHLITATGQRVTLRCSPRSGDLSVYWYQQSLDQGLQFLIQYYNGEERAKGNILERFSAQQFPDLHSELNLSSLELGDSALYFCASSPQDSRPGELFFGEGSRLTVL.

J is TRBJ1-5 and V is TRBV7-9, with D unresolved. The CDR3 sequence is 12 residues long. CDR1 and CDR2 (germline): SEHNR, FQNEAQ (reference sequence). V lost 5 bases and J 4 bases, leaving 6 bases between the germline ends. The CDR3 DNA follows: TGTGCCAGCAGCCACTTAAATCAGCCCCAGCATTTT. Translating gives CASSHLNQPQHF. The full variable domain, rest sourced from reference TRBV7-9 and TRBJ1-5, is DTGVSQNPRHKITKRGQNVTFRCDPISEHNRLYWYRQTLGQGPEFLTYFQNEAQLEKSRLLSDRFSAERPKGSFSTLEIQRTEQGDSAMYLCASSHLNQPQHFGDGTRLSIL.

The chain is built from TRBV7-9 and TRBJ1-3; D unresolved. The CDR3 covers 12 residues. The V gene lost 5 bases and the J gene lost 8 bases, with 10 bases spanning the gap. CDR1 and CDR2 from the germline V gene are SEHNR and FQNEAQ (reference sequence). Written as DNA, the CDR3 is TGTGCCAGCAGCCCCCTCGTAGACACCATATATTTT. Its protein is CASSPLVDTIYF.

CDR3 nucleotides: TGTGCCTGGAGTAAGGACAGGGGAAATTATGGCTACACCTTC. Its translation is CAWSKDRGNYGYTF. The genes are TRBV30 and TRBJ1-2; 9 positions agree with TRBD1. CDR3 length: 14 amino acids. Germline V gene lookup returns CDR1 GTSNPN and CDR2 SVGIG (reference sequence). V shed 2 bases, J shed 5 bases, and the junction held 6 bases outside the gene matches.

The CDR3 nucleotides are TGCGCCAGCAGCCCATCAGTGAGCTCCTATAATTCACCCCTCCACTTT. Protein product: CASSPSVSSYNSPLHF. The genes are TRBV4-3 and TRBJ1-6; D is undetermined. The CDR3 extends over 16 amino acids. Trimming stripped 4 bases from V and 0 bases from J, with 10 bases between. The germline CDR1 and CDR2 sequences are LGHNA and YSLEER.

J is TRBJ2-7 and V is TRBV12-5, with TRBD1 identical over 10 bases. The germline V gene encodes CDR1 LGHNT and CDR2 FRNRAP. J lost 6 bases, V lost 3 bases, and 8 bases had no gene match. This CDR3 has 15 amino acids. CDR3 in DNA: TGTGCTAGTGGTTTATGGACAGGGGGACTAGGCGAGCAGTACTTC. Amino acid sequence: CASGLWTGGLGEQYF. Complete variable domain (other parts from reference TRBV12-5 and TRBJ2-7): DARVTQTPRHKVTEMGQEVTMRCQPILGHNTVFWYRQTMMQGLELLAYFRNRAPLDDSGMPKDRFSAEMPDATLATLKIQPSEPRDSAVYFCASGLWTGGLGEQYFGPGTRLTVT.

The V and J genes are TRBV23-1 and TRBJ1-1; D call uncertain. TRBV23-1 is recorded as an ORF, its role being uncertain. Trimming pared 3 bases from V and 0 bases from J, leaving 5 bases between. The CDR3 runs to 13 residues. In DNA form, the CDR3 reads TGCGCCAGCAGTCAGGGATTGAACACTGAAGCTTTCTTT. Its protein is CASSQGLNTEAFF.

This chain links TRBV7-2 with TRBJ2-7; tentatively, D is TRBD2 (5 bases). This CDR3 has 15 residues. Deletions cut 1 base from V and 2 bases from J, with 12 bases between. In germline, CDR1 is SGHTA, CDR2 FQGNSA. CDR3 nucleotides: TGTGCCAGCAGCTTAGGAGCAACGGGGACCTACGAGCAGTACTTC. Amino acid sequence: CASSLGATGTYEQYF.

The chain has TRBV27 and TRBJ1-6; 7 positions match TRBD1. The CDR3 is 17 residues long. In germline, CDR1 is MNHEY, CDR2 SMNVEV (reference sequence). Trimming at V came to 6 bases and at J to 0 bases, leaving 8 bases not matched to a gene. Here the CDR3 reads CASRGGQASSYNSPLHF. The CDR3 DNA follows: TGTGCCAGCAGAGGGGGCCAGGCAAGCTCCTATAATTCACCCCTCCACTTT.

The genes are TRBV11-2 and TRBJ2-3; D unresolved. The CDR3 runs to 14 residues. Germline CDR1 SGHAT, CDR2 FQNNGV. V was shortened by 1 base and J by 6 bases, with 11 bases between the two germline ends. The CDR3 protein is CASSLAGAEDTQYF. The CDR3 DNA follows: TGTGCCAGCAGCTTAGCCGGCGCGGAGGATACGCAGTATTTT.

This rearrangement joins TRBV5-6 to TRBJ2-7; 8 bases line up with TRBD1. With V trimmed by 4 bases and J by 3 bases, 9 bases remained unmatched. The CDR3 sequence is 15 residues long. The germline V gene has CDR1 SGHDT and CDR2 YYEEEE. For the CDR3, the DNA is TGTGCCAGCAGCCCCCAGGACAGGGAAAGCTACGAGCAGTACTTC. It yields the protein CASSPQDRESYEQYF.

The chain employs TRBV20-1 and TRBJ2-5, with D hard to call. Between the trimmed V and J ends, which lost 7 bases and 0 bases, there was a span of 6 bases. The CDR3 consists of 11 residues. CDR1 and CDR2 from the germline V gene are DFQATT and SNEGSKA (reference sequence). DNA of the CDR3: TGCAGTGGGGCTAACCAAGAGACCCAGTACTTC. It translates to CSGANQETQYF.

There are a few counts of this clone. The V call is TRBV30, the J call TRBJ1-1, with D perhaps matching TRBD1 (6 bases). Germline values: CDR1 GTSNPN, CDR2 SVGIG (reference sequence). The CDR3 spans 14 residues. The germline V and J ends were trimmed by 0 bases and 4 bases, with 12 bases remaining between them. Written as DNA, the CDR3 is TGTGCCTGGAGTGTAAGGCAGGGGCTCACTGAAGCTTTCTTT. The encoded protein is CAWSVRQGLTEAFF.

The rearrangement joins TRBV6-5 to TRBJ1-1; 9 bases fit TRBD1. CDR1 and CDR2 from the germline V gene are MNHEY and SVGAGI. The junction had 8 bases not matched to a gene; V was cut back by 6 bases and J by 3 bases. The CDR3 extends over 15 amino acids. The CDR3 region is CASSPSGTGYTEAFF. The CDR3 region has the DNA TGTGCCAGCAGCCCCTCCGGGACAGGGTACACTGAAGCTTTCTTT.

The genes are TRBV9 and TRBJ2-7; 11 bases are a match to TRBD1. The CDR3 has 14 amino acids. Germline V gives CDR1 SGDLS, CDR2 YYNGEE. Trimming cost V 4 bases and J 5 bases; bases outside gene matches: 5. The DNA of the CDR3 is TGTGCCAGCAGCCGGACAGGGGGCTTTAACGAGCAGTACTTC. This gives the protein CASSRTGGFNEQYF.

This clone appeared a few times. The genes are TRBV19 and TRBJ1-6; possibly TRBD1 for D (5 bases). Germline V gene lookup returns CDR1 LNHDA and CDR2 SQIVND (reference sequence). The V and J ends lost 5 bases and 6 bases respectively, with 11 bases between them. The CDR3 covers 14 residues. The CDR3 DNA follows: TGTGCCAGTAGTGGGGGGGTTGGTAATTCACCCCTCCACTTT. Translated: CASSGGVGNSPLHF.

This clone appeared a single time. The V gene is TRBV7-2, the J gene TRBJ2-2, with 10 positions matching TRBD2. The trim removed 5 bases at V and 4 bases at J, leaving 16 bases unmatched. Germline V gene data show CDR1 as SGHTA and CDR2 as FQGNSA. The CDR3 covers 19 residues. The DNA of the CDR3 is TGTGCCAGCAGCCCGACATCAAATGGGGCTAGCGGGGGCACCGGGGAGCTGTTTTTT. Translation: CASSPTSNGASGGTGELFF.

The chain combines TRBV10-3 with TRBJ1-5; D call uncertain. The V end lost 3 bases, the J end lost 0 bases, and 9 bases lay between the germline ends. Germline CDR1 reads ENHRY; CDR2 reads SYGVKD. The CDR3 extends over 15 amino acids. CDR3 loop: CAISDPGHSNQPQHF. CDR3 in DNA: TGTGCCATCAGTGACCCTGGGCATAGCAATCAGCCCCAGCATTTT.

The chain links TRBV2 to TRBJ1-4, with a possible D match to TRBD1 (5 bases). The CDR3 consists of 16 residues. Between the trimmed V and J ends, which lost 1 base and 10 bases, there was a span of 19 bases. CDR1 is SNHLY and CDR2 is FYNNEI in the germline V gene. The CDR3 DNA is TGTGCCAGCAGTGAAGAGCACAGGTCGGTCCAAGGAAAACTGTTTTTT. Translation gives CASSEEHRSVQGKLFF.

J is TRBJ1-4 and V is TRBV10-3, with 8 bases aligning to TRBD1. The CDR3 is made up of 14 amino acids. V lost 6 bases to trimming and J lost 4 bases; unmatched junction nucleotides: 4. In germline, CDR1 is ENHRY, CDR2 SYGVKD. CDR3 in amino acids: CAISAGQDNEKLFF. The DNA of the CDR3 is TGTGCCATCAGCGCGGGACAGGATAATGAAAAACTGTTTTTT.